Listed below are T cell receptor beta chains from one sample, sequenced in a study of blood T cell repertoires in COVID-19. Generated by immunoSEQ multiplex PCR, the TCRdb table keeps only in-frame clones and is missing some. The sample includes just under 150,000 clones, approximately 89% of them seen just once. Specimen: peripheral blood. The source of these receptors is a human donor in a cohort sampled during active COVID-19. Both conserved end residues are part of each CDR3. The order of the fields is D gene, J gene, V gene, clone size, CDR3 protein, CDR3 DNA. A D gene is named only where the DNA matches it firmly. Size is stated for part of the rows, as once, few or many counts, or as a class when the clone is expanded.

d_call: .; j_call: TRBJ1-2; v_call: TRBV30; clone_size: .; cdr3_aa: CAWRLSMLAYGYTF; cdr3_nt: TGTGCCTGGAGACTATCAATGCTCGCCTATGGCTACACCTTC
d_call: .; j_call: TRBJ1-5; v_call: TRBV27; clone_size: .; cdr3_aa: CASSPLAGASNQPQHF; cdr3_nt: TGTGCCAGCTCCCCTTTAGCAGGGGCTAGCAATCAGCCCCAGCATTTT
d_call: TRBD1; j_call: TRBJ1-6; v_call: TRBV4-3; clone_size: .; cdr3_aa: CASSQRDRETSPLHF; cdr3_nt: TGCGCCAGCAGCCAACGGGACAGGGAAACTTCACCCCTCCACTTT
d_call: TRBD1; j_call: TRBJ1-1; v_call: TRBV4-1; clone_size: .; cdr3_aa: CASSPGQGLRNTEAFF; cdr3_nt: TGCGCCAGCAGCCCTGGACAGGGCTTACGGAACACTGAAGCTTTCTTT
d_call: TRBD2; j_call: TRBJ2-7; v_call: TRBV6-2/TRBV6-3; clone_size: .; cdr3_aa: CASSIGLAGPYEQYF; cdr3_nt: TGTGCCAGCAGCATCGGACTAGCGGGTCCCTACGAGCAGTACTTC
d_call: TRBD1; j_call: TRBJ1-6; v_call: TRBV7-2; clone_size: .; cdr3_aa: CASSLRGQGLPLHF; cdr3_nt: TGTGCCAGCAGCTTAAGGGGGCAGGGTTTACCCCTCCACTTT
d_call: .; j_call: TRBJ2-3; v_call: TRBV7-2; clone_size: .; cdr3_aa: CASSSRWGPDTQYF; cdr3_nt: TGTGCCAGCAGCAGTCGGTGGGGGCCAGATACGCAGTATTTT
d_call: .; j_call: TRBJ1-2; v_call: TRBV5-1; clone_size: .; cdr3_aa: CASSSWAGGYTF; cdr3_nt: TGCGCCAGCAGCTCCTGGGCGGGGGGCTACACCTTC
d_call: TRBD1; j_call: TRBJ2-5; v_call: TRBV19; clone_size: .; cdr3_aa: CARDRDRRKETQYF; cdr3_nt: TGTGCCAGGGACCGGGACAGGAGAAAAGAGACCCAGTACTTC
d_call: .; j_call: TRBJ2-3; v_call: TRBV3-1/TRBV3-2; clone_size: .; cdr3_aa: CASSLLGVPDTQYF; cdr3_nt: TGTGCCAGCAGCCTCCTGGGCGTCCCAGATACGCAGTATTTT
d_call: .; j_call: TRBJ1-1; v_call: TRBV19; clone_size: .; cdr3_aa: CATSYWAGANTEAFF; cdr3_nt: TGTGCCACCTCGTATTGGGCGGGGGCGAACACTGAAGCTTTCTTT
d_call: TRBD1; j_call: TRBJ1-5; v_call: TRBV6-2/TRBV6-3; clone_size: .; cdr3_aa: CASSYPQGGDNQPQHF; cdr3_nt: TGTGCCAGCAGTTACCCCCAGGGGGGCGACAATCAGCCCCAGCATTTT
d_call: .; j_call: TRBJ2-7; v_call: TRBV20-1; clone_size: .; cdr3_aa: CSASSDSPYEQYF; cdr3_nt: TGCAGTGCTAGTTCGGACAGCCCCTACGAGCAGTACTTC
d_call: TRBD1; j_call: TRBJ1-1; v_call: TRBV2; clone_size: .; cdr3_aa: CASTVGTGTEAFF; cdr3_nt: TGTGCCAGCACGGTGGGGACAGGGACTGAAGCTTTCTTT
d_call: .; j_call: TRBJ2-1; v_call: TRBV7-8; clone_size: .; cdr3_aa: CASSLGTASEWGEQFF; cdr3_nt: TGTGCCAGCAGCTTAGGTACCGCTAGCGAGTGGGGTGAGCAGTTCTTC
d_call: TRBD1; j_call: TRBJ1-1; v_call: TRBV27; clone_size: .; cdr3_aa: CASSPRQGARTEAFF; cdr3_nt: TGTGCCAGCAGTCCGAGACAGGGGGCGCGTACTGAAGCTTTCTTT
d_call: TRBD2; j_call: TRBJ2-1; v_call: TRBV18; clone_size: .; cdr3_aa: CASSPGTSGNEQFF; cdr3_nt: TGTGCCAGCTCCCCAGGGACTAGCGGTAATGAGCAGTTCTTC
d_call: .; j_call: TRBJ1-2; v_call: TRBV18; clone_size: .; cdr3_aa: CASSPPSRPYTF; cdr3_nt: TGTGCCAGCTCACCACCGAGCAGGCCCTACACCTTC
d_call: .; j_call: TRBJ2-3; v_call: TRBV10-1; clone_size: .; cdr3_aa: CASSDRTKSTDTQYF; cdr3_nt: TGCGCCAGCAGTGATCGGACAAAGAGCACAGATACGCAGTATTTT
d_call: TRBD1; j_call: TRBJ2-7; v_call: TRBV7-2; clone_size: .; cdr3_aa: CASSIMGQGVYF; cdr3_nt: TGTGCCAGCAGCATCATGGGACAGGGGGTGTACTTC
d_call: .; j_call: TRBJ1-3; v_call: TRBV9; clone_size: .; cdr3_aa: CASSVPAGNTIYF; cdr3_nt: TGTGCCAGCAGCGTTCCAGCTGGAAACACCATATATTTT
d_call: .; j_call: TRBJ1-1; v_call: TRBV7-3; clone_size: .; cdr3_aa: CASSRQAATEAFF; cdr3_nt: TGTGCCAGCAGCCGACAGGCCGCGACTGAAGCTTTCTTT
d_call: .; j_call: TRBJ1-6; v_call: TRBV4-3; clone_size: .; cdr3_aa: CASSQDRGGRYSPLHF; cdr3_nt: TGCGCCAGCAGCCAAGATCGCGGGGGCCGGTATTCACCCCTCCACTTT
d_call: .; j_call: TRBJ1-1; v_call: TRBV2; clone_size: .; cdr3_aa: CASTNKGHSTEAFF; cdr3_nt: TGTGCCAGCACCAATAAAGGACACAGCACTGAAGCTTTCTTT
d_call: .; j_call: TRBJ2-3; v_call: TRBV4-1; clone_size: .; cdr3_aa: CASSRGGAGGGTDTQYF; cdr3_nt: TGCGCCAGCAGCCGAGGCGGGGCAGGGGGAGGCACAGATACGCAGTATTTT
d_call: .; j_call: TRBJ1-1; v_call: TRBV7-9; clone_size: .; cdr3_aa: CASSLVRQMNTEAFF; cdr3_nt: TGTGCCAGCAGCTTAGTTCGACAGATGAACACTGAAGCTTTCTTT
d_call: .; j_call: TRBJ2-7; v_call: TRBV2; clone_size: .; cdr3_aa: CASSTGGNF; cdr3_nt: TGTGCCAGCAGTACCGGAGGGAACTTC
d_call: TRBD2; j_call: TRBJ2-1; v_call: TRBV12-3/TRBV12-4; clone_size: .; cdr3_aa: CASSFGGGQFF; cdr3_nt: TGTGCCAGCAGTTTTGGGGGGGGGCAGTTCTTC
d_call: TRBD2; j_call: TRBJ2-3; v_call: TRBV7-9; clone_size: .; cdr3_aa: CASSGTTLTDTQYF; cdr3_nt: TGTGCCAGCAGCGGGACTACCCTCACAGATACGCAGTATTTT
d_call: TRBD1; j_call: TRBJ2-7; v_call: TRBV5-6; clone_size: once; cdr3_aa: CASSPHRGRIHEQYF; cdr3_nt: TGTGCCAGCAGCCCCCACAGGGGGCGCATCCACGAGCAGTACTTC
d_call: .; j_call: TRBJ2-7; v_call: TRBV10-2; clone_size: once; cdr3_aa: CASSEGYRASYEQYF; cdr3_nt: TGCGCCAGCAGTGAGGGGTACAGGGCATCCTACGAGCAGTACTTC
d_call: TRBD2; j_call: TRBJ2-5; v_call: TRBV30; clone_size: .; cdr3_aa: CAWRGGLALETQYF; cdr3_nt: TGTGCCTGGAGGGGCGGACTAGCCCTAGAGACCCAGTACTTC